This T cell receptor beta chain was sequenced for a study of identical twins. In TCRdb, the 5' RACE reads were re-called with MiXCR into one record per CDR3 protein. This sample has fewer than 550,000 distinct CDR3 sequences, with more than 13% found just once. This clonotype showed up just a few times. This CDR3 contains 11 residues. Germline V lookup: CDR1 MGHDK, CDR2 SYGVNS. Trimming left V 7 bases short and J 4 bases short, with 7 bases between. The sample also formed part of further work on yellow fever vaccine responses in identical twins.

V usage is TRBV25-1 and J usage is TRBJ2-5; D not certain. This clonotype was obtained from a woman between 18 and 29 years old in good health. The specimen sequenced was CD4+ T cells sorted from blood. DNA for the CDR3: TGTGCCAGCACCGGCGGAGAGACCCAGTACTTC. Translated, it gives CASTGGETQYF.